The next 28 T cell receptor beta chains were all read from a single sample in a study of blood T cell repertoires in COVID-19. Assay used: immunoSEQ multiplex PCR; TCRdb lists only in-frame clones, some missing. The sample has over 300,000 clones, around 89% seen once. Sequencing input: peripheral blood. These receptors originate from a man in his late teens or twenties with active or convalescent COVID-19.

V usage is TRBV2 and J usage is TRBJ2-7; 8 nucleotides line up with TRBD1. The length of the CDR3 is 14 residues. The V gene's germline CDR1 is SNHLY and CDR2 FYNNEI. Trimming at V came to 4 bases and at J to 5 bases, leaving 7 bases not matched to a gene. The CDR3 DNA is TGTGCCAGCAGTGCCGGACAGGGTCCCAACGAGCAGTACTTC. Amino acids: CASSAGQGPNEQYF. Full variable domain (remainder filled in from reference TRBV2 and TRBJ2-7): EPEVTQTPSHQVTQMGQEVILRCVPISNHLYFYWYRQILGQKVEFLVSFYNNEISEKSEIFDDQFSVERPDGSNFTLKIRSTKLEDSAMYFCASSAGQGPNEQYFGPGTRLTVT.

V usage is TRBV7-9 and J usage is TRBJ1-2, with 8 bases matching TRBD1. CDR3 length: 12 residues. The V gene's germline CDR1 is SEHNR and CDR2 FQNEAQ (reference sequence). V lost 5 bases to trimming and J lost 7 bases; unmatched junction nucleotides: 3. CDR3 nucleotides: TGTGCCAGCAGCCCCGGACAGGGTGGCTACACCTTC. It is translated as CASSPGQGGYTF.

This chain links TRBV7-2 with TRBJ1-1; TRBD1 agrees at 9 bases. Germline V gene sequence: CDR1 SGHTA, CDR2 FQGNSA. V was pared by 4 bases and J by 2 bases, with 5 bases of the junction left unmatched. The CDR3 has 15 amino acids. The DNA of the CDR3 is TGTGCCAGCAGCTCTGACAGGGGGAGAAACACTGAAGCTTTCTTT. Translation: CASSSDRGRNTEAFF.

The CDR3 nucleotides read TGCGCCAGCAGCCAGGCGCTCGGGGAGACCCAGTACTTC. Translated, it gives CASSQALGETQYF. The chain links TRBV4-3 to TRBJ2-5; D unclear. Germline V lookup: CDR1 LGHNA, CDR2 YSLEER. V lost 3 bases, J lost 5 bases, and 10 bases lay in between. The CDR3 sequence is 13 residues long.

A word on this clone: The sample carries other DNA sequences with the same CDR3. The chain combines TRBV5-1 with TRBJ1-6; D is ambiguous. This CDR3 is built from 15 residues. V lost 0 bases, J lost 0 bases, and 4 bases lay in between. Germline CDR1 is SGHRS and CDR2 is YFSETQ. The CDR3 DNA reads TGCGCCAGCAGCTTGGCGGGCTCCTATAATTCACCCCTCCACTTT. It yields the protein CASSLAGSYNSPLHF. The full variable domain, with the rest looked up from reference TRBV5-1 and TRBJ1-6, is KAGVTQTPRYLIKTRGQQVTLSCSPISGHRSVSWYQQTPGQGLQFLFEYFSETQRNKGNFPGRFSGRQFSNSRSEMNVSTLELGDSALYLCASSLAGSYNSPLHFGNGTRLTVT.

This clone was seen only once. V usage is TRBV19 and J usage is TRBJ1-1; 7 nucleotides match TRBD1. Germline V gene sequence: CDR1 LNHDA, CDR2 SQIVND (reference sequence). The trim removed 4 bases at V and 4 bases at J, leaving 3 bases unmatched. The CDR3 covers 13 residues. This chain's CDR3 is CASSNSGGTEAFF. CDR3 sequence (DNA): TGTGCCAGTAGTAACTCAGGGGGCACTGAAGCTTTCTTT. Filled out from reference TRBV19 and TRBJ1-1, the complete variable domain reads DGGITQSPKYLFRKEGQNVTLSCEQNLNHDAMYWYRQDPGQGLRLIYYSQIVNDFQKGDIAEGYSVSREKKESFPLTVTSAQKNPTAFYLCASSNSGGTEAFFGQGTRLTVV.

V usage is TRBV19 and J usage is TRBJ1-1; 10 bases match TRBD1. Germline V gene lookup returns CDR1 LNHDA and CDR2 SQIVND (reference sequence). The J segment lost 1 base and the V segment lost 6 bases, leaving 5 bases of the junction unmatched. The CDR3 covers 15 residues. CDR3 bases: TGTGCCAGTAGGACAGGGGGCGCGGGGAACACTGAAGCTTTCTTT. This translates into CASRTGGAGNTEAFF.

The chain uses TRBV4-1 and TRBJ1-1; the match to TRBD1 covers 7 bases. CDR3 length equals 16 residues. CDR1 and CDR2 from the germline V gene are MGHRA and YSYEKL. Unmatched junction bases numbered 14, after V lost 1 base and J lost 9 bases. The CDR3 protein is CASSQAETGLTPQAFF. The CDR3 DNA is TGCGCCAGCAGCCAAGCGGAGACAGGGCTAACCCCACAAGCTTTCTTT.

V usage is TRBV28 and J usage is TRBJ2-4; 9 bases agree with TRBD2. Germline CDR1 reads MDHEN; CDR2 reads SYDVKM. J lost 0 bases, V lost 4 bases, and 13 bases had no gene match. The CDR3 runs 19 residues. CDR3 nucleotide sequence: TGTGCCAGCAGTTCCCCAATCCCACTACTAGCGGGAGCCAAAAACATTCAGTACTTC. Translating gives CASSSPIPLLAGAKNIQYF.

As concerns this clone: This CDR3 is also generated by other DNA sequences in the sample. CDR3: CASSLRGNTEAFF. Here the CDR3 DNA reads TGTGCCAGCAGTTTGCGGGGGAACACTGAAGCTTTCTTT. The chain couples TRBV12-3 or TRBV12-4 to TRBJ1-1; D is unresolved. V lost 3 bases and J 1 base, leaving 6 bases between the germline ends. The CDR3 extends over 13 amino acids.

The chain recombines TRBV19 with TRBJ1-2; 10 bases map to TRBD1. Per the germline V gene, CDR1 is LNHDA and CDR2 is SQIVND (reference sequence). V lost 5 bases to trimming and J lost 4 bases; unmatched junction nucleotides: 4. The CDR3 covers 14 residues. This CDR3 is CASSSRTGGYGYTF. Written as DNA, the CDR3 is TGTGCCAGTAGTTCGCGGACAGGGGGCTATGGCTACACCTTC.

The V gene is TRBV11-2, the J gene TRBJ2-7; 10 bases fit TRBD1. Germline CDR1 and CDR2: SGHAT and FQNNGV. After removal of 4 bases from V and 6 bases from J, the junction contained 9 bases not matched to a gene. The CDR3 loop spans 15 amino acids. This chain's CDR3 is CASSYPGTGVIEQYF. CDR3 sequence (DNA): TGTGCCAGCAGCTACCCCGGGACAGGGGTTATCGAGCAGTACTTC.

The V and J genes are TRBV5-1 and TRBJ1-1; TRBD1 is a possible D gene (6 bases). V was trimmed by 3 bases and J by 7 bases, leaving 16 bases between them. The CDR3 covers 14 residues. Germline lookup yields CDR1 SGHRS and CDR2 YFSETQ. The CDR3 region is CASSSEDRPIEAFF. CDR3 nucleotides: TGCGCCAGCAGCTCAGAGGACAGACCGATTGAAGCTTTCTTT.

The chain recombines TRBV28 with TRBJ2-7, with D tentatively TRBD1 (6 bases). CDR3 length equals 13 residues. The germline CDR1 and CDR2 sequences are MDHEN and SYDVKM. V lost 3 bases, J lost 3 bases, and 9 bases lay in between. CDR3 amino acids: CASSFTGNYEQYF. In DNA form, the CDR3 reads TGTGCCAGCAGTTTCACAGGGAACTACGAGCAGTACTTC.

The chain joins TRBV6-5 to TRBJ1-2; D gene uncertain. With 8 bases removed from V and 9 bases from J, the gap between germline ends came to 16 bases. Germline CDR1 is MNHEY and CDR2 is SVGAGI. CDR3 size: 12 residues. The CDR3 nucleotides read TGTGCCAGCCTCGGGGAGGGAGTACGCTACACCTTC. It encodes CASLGEGVRYTF.

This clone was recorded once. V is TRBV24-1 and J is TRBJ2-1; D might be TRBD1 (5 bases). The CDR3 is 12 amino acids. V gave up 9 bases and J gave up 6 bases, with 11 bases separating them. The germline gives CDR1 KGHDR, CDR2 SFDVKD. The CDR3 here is CATGAGRNEQFF. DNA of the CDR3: TGTGCCACCGGGGCAGGGCGCAATGAGCAGTTCTTC.

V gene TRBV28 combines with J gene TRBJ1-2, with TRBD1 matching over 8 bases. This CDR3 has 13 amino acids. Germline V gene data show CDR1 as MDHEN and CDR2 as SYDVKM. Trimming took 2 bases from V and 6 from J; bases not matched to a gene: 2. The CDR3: CASSLPGGNGYTF. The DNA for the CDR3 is TGTGCCAGCAGTTTACCAGGGGGCAATGGCTACACCTTC.

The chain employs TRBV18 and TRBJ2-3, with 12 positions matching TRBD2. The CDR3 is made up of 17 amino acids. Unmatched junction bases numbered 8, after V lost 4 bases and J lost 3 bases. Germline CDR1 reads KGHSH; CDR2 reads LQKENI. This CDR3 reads CASSLGTSGLGTDTQYF. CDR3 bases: TGTGCCAGCTCACTCGGGACTAGCGGGCTGGGGACAGATACGCAGTATTTT.

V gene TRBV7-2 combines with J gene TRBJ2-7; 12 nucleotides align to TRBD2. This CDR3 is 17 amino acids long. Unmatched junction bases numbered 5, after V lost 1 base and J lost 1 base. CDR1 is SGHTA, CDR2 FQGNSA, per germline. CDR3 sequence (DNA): TGTGCCAGCAGCTTAGTGGGGACTAGCGGGTCATCCTACGAGCAGTACTTC. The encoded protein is CASSLVGTSGSSYEQYF.

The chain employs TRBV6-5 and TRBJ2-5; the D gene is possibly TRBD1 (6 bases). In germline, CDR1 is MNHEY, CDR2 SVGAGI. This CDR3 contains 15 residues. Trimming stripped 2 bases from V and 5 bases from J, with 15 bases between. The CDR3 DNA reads TGTGCCAGCAGTTACACCTCAGGGGCTGGGGAGACCCAGTACTTC. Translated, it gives CASSYTSGAGETQYF.

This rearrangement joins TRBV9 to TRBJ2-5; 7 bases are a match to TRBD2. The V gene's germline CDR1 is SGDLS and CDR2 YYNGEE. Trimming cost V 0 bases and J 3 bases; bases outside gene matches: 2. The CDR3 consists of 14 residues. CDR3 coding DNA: TGTGCCAGCAGCGTAGAAGGGACTAAAGAGACCCAGTACTTC. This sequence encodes CASSVEGTKETQYF. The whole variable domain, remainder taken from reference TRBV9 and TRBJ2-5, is DSGVTQTPKHLITATGQRVTLRCSPRSGDLSVYWYQQSLDQGLQFLIQYYNGEERAKGNILERFSAQQFPDLHSELNLSSLELGDSALYFCASSVEGTKETQYFGPGTRLLVL.

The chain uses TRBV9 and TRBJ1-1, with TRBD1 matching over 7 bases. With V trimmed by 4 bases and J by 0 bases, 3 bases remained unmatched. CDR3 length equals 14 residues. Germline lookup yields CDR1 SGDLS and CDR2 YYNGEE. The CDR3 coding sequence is TGTGCCAGCAGCTGGGACAGCTTGAACACTGAAGCTTTCTTT. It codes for CASSWDSLNTEAFF.

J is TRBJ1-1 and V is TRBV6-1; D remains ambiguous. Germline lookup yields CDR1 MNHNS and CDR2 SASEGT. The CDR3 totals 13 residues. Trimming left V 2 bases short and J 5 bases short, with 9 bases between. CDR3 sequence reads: CASSEFLRTEAFF. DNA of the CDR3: TGTGCCAGCAGTGAATTTCTGAGGACTGAAGCTTTCTTT.

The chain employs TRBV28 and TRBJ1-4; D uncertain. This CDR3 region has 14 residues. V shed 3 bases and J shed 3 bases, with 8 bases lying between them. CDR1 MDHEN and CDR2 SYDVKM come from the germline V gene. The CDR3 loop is CASSFTAANEKLFF. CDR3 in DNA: TGTGCCAGCAGTTTCACGGCGGCTAATGAAAAACTGTTTTTT.

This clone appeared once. The CDR3 DNA sequence: TGTGCCAGCAGCATAGAGGGGGGGAATGAGCAGTTCTTC. Its protein is CASSIEGGNEQFF. V usage is TRBV7-8 and J usage is TRBJ2-1, with a tentative D call TRBD2 (7 bases). CDR1 is SGHVS, CDR2 FQNEAQ, per germline. CDR3 size: 13 residues. Trimming left V 5 bases short and J 7 bases short, with 12 bases between. The variable domain in full, with the rest retrieved from reference TRBV7-8 and TRBJ2-1, is GAGVSQSPRYKVAKRGQDVALRCDPISGHVSLFWYQQALGQGPEFLTYFQNEAQLDKSGLPSDRFFAERPEGSVSTLKIQRTQQEDSAVYLCASSIEGGNEQFFGPGTRLTVL.

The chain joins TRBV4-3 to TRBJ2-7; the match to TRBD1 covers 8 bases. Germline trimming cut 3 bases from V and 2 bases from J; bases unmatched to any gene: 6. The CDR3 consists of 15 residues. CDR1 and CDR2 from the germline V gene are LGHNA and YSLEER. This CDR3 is CASSQITGQAYEQYF. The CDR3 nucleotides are TGCGCCAGCAGCCAGATTACGGGACAGGCCTACGAGCAGTACTTC.

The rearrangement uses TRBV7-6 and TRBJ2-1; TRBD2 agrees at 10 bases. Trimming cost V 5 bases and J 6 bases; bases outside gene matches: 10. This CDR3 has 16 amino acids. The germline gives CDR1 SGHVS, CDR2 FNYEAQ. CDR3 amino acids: CASSPLSSGGLNEQFF. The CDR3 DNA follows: TGTGCCAGCAGCCCCTTGTCTAGCGGGGGACTCAATGAGCAGTTCTTC.

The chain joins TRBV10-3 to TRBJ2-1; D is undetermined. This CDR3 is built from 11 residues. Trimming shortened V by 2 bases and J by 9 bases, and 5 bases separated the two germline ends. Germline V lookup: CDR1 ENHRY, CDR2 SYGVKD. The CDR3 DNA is TGTGCCATCAGTGAGAGAGGTGAGCAGTTCTTC. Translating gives CAISERGEQFF.